What follows describes a single T cell receptor (beta chain). The entry originates in a study of blood T cell repertoires in COVID-19. Study as a whole: Acute-phase and convalescent COVID-19 samples originated in the United States, Italy and Spain. T cells, B-cell-depleted T cells, or PBMCs provided the cDNA or gDNA that served as material.

V was shortened by 4 bases and J by 4 bases, with 16 bases between the two germline ends. Per the germline V gene, CDR1 is SGHTS and CDR2 is YDEGEE. This CDR3 has 15 amino acids. As originally analysed: Amplification from reference gene primers served as the basis for estimated nucleated cell counts. Clones were sequenced by immunoSEQ multiplex PCR, and TCRdb holds only the in-frame ones, with some missing. V, J and clone size are those of that table, while D and trimming were read from the DNA. The table lists 95,000 to 120,000 clones, roughly 88% of them singletons, with 2.4% in the top ten. This clonotype was obtained from a human donor in a cohort sampled during active COVID-19. The material sequenced was peripheral blood. The chain joins TRBV5-8 to TRBJ2-3; possible D gene TRBD1, 5 bases. Written as DNA, the CDR3 is TGTGCCAGCAGCACGATTGGCCTAGGGGCAGATACGCAGTATTTT. It yields the protein CASSTIGLGADTQYF.